This entry describes one TCR beta chain. The antigen is undetermined. This sample stems from a study of T cell responses to AZD1222 COVID-19 vaccine. Notes on the study in general: Donors, mostly white British, included more females; clonal diversity was possibly underestimated.

Sequenced by immunoSEQ multiplex PCR; TCRdb stores in-frame clones only, minus some. Among fewer than 200,000 clones listed, 85% to 90% were seen once. This CDR3 comprises 15 residues. Germline values: CDR1 MNHEY, CDR2 SVGAGI. Trimming took 8 bases from V and 7 from J, leaving 23 bases between them. Pooling of second doses given at about 4 or about 12 weeks was done. The rearrangement joins TRBV6-5 to TRBJ1-1; D uncertain. The sequence was obtained from an adult who received the AZD1222 COVID-19 vaccine. The input for sequencing was peripheral blood, taken 28 days after the second AZD1222 dose. The CDR3 DNA is TGTGCCAGCTACGACGAATTTGTGACGGCGATTGAAGCTTTCTTT. As protein: CASYDEFVTAIEAFF.